One and the same sample provided the 20 T cell receptor beta chains below, sequenced in a study of blood T cell repertoires in COVID-19. Assay used: immunoSEQ multiplex PCR; TCRdb lists only in-frame clones, some missing. The sample lists 95,000 to 150,000 clones; around 74% were seen once. The sequenced sample was peripheral blood. These TCRs come from a man older than 75 with COVID-19, enrolled during active disease.

As DNA, the CDR3 is TGTGCCAGCGGAACAAGGGGTCAGCCCCAGCATTTT. Its protein product is CASGTRGQPQHF. V usage is TRBV12-3 or TRBV12-4 and J usage is TRBJ1-5; TRBD1 is a possible D gene (5 bases). The CDR3 extends over 12 amino acids. Trimming took 8 bases from V and 6 from J, leaving 11 bases between them.

This sequence joins TRBV5-5 and TRBJ2-7, with 7 positions matching TRBD2. Germline V gene sequence: CDR1 SGHKS, CDR2 YYEKEE (reference sequence). Trimming at V came to 0 bases and at J to 3 bases, leaving 6 bases not matched to a gene. The CDR3 is 15 residues long. DNA of the CDR3: TGTGCCAGCAGCTTGGCGACTAGCAGCTACTACGAGCAGTACTTC. Protein: CASSLATSSYYEQYF.

The V call is TRBV18, the J call TRBJ1-1; D uncertain. V was pared by 4 bases and J by 3 bases, with 6 bases between. The CDR3 runs to 12 residues. Germline CDR1 and CDR2: KGHSH and LQKENI. This CDR3 is CASSRGDTEAFF. The CDR3 DNA reads as TGTGCCAGCTCACGCGGGGACACTGAAGCTTTCTTT.

V gene TRBV7-9 combines with J gene TRBJ1-2; D possibly corresponds to TRBD1 (5 bases). The germline CDR1 and CDR2 sequences are SEHNR and FQNEAQ (reference sequence). Trimming cost V 2 bases and J 8 bases, with 30 bases left between them. The CDR3 spans 19 residues. The CDR3 reads CASSLTKPLNPGGIWGYTF. Here the CDR3 DNA reads TGTGCCAGCAGCTTAACCAAACCACTCAACCCGGGGGGTATTTGGGGCTACACCTTC. The entire variable domain, with the rest obtained from reference TRBV7-9 and TRBJ1-2, is as follows: DTGVSQNPRHKITKRGQNVTFRCDPISEHNRLYWYRQTLGQGPEFLTYFQNEAQLEKSRLLSDRFSAERPKGSFSTLEIQRTEQGDSAMYLCASSLTKPLNPGGIWGYTFGSGTRLTVV.

The rearrangement joins TRBV7-2 to TRBJ2-3, with D uncertain. The CDR3 extends over 15 amino acids. Trimming stripped 3 bases from V and 2 bases from J, with 12 bases between. Germline loops: CDR1 SGHTA, CDR2 FQGNSA. CDR3 region: CASSFGSSYTDTQYF. CDR3 nucleotides: TGTGCCAGCAGCTTTGGGTCTAGTTACACAGATACGCAGTATTTT.

This clone has only one observation. This chain uses TRBV9 with TRBJ2-6, with TRBD1 as a possible D gene (6 bases). The germline V gene has CDR1 SGDLS and CDR2 YYNGEE. The CDR3 has 16 residues. V lost 4 bases to trimming and J lost 3 bases, with 14 bases between them. CDR3 residues: CASSFWTRGGANVLTF. Here the CDR3 DNA reads TGTGCCAGCAGCTTCTGGACCAGGGGTGGGGCCAACGTCCTGACTTTC.

In its sample, this clone was seen once. This CDR3 is CASSEGWTDAGELFF. CDR3 nucleotides: TGTGCCAGTAGCGAGGGATGGACAGACGCCGGGGAGCTGTTTTTT. The rearrangement links TRBV19 to TRBJ2-2, with TRBD1 as a possible D gene (6 bases). This CDR3 region has 15 residues. Trimming cost V 6 bases and J 6 bases, with 17 bases left between them. Germline V lookup: CDR1 LNHDA, CDR2 SQIVND (reference sequence).

The genes are TRBV29-1 and TRBJ1-2; TRBD1 matches at 12 bases. Per the germline V gene, CDR1 is SQVTM and CDR2 is ANQGSEA. Germline trimming cut 7 bases from V and 6 bases from J; bases unmatched to any gene: 9. This CDR3 has 14 residues. As DNA, the CDR3 is TGCAGCGGATCCCGGGACAGGGGGCTAAATGGCTACACCTTC. Its translation: CSGSRDRGLNGYTF.

This chain uses TRBV5-5 with TRBJ1-3, with D perhaps matching TRBD1 (5 bases). In germline, CDR1 is SGHKS, CDR2 YYEKEE (reference sequence). The CDR3 consists of 12 residues. The V end lost 4 bases, the J end lost 6 bases, and 8 bases lay between the germline ends. For the CDR3, the DNA is TGTGCCAGCAGCCAGACAGAAAACACCATATATTTT. Translating gives CASSQTENTIYF.

V gene TRBV3-1 (or the pseudogene TRBV3-2) combines with J gene TRBJ1-1; no firm D call. V lost 1 base to trimming and J lost 1 base, with 4 bases between them. Per germline, CDR1 LGHDT and CDR2 YNNKEL (reference sequence). CDR3 length: 13 amino acids. DNA of the CDR3: TGTGCCAGCAGCCAAGGACAGAACACTGAAGCTTTCTTT. This translates into CASSQGQNTEAFF.

This clone was found a few times. Distinct nucleotide sequences in the sample also encode this CDR3. V gene TRBV5-1 combines with J gene TRBJ1-1; maybe TRBD1 (6 bases). V was pared by 3 bases and J by 1 base, with 7 bases between. Looked up from germline, CDR1 is SGHRS and CDR2 is YFSETQ. There are 13 residues in the CDR3. The CDR3 nucleotides read TGCGCCAGCAGCTCACAGGGGAACACTGAAGCTTTCTTT. It is translated as CASSSQGNTEAFF.

The V gene is TRBV28, the J gene TRBJ1-1, with TRBD1 matching 7 bases. V shed 6 bases and J 4 bases; nucleotides not matched to a gene: 8. The CDR3 is 14 amino acids. Germline CDR1 reads MDHEN; CDR2 reads SYDVKM. CDR3 region: CASSPGGLGTEAFF. CDR3 DNA sequence: TGTGCCAGCAGCCCAGGGGGTCTAGGCACTGAAGCTTTCTTT.

The table lists this clone with a few counts. This rearrangement joins TRBV9 to TRBJ2-5, with D possibly being TRBD2 (5 bases). CDR3 length: 15 amino acids. Trimming removed 3 bases at V and 4 bases at J, with 16 bases between. The germline CDR1 and CDR2 sequences are SGDLS and YYNGEE. The CDR3 loop reads CASSAQGYRGETQYF. In DNA form, the CDR3 reads TGTGCCAGCAGCGCCCAAGGGTATCGGGGAGAGACCCAGTACTTC.

J is TRBJ2-4 and V is TRBV10-2; TRBD2 agrees at 9 bases. Unmatched junction bases numbered 8, after V lost 6 bases and J lost 5 bases. The germline V gene encodes CDR1 WSHSY and CDR2 SAAADI. This CDR3 is built from 15 residues. Here the CDR3 DNA reads TGCGCCAGCAGCCTTAGAGCGGGGGGACAAAACATTCAGTACTTC. Translated, it gives CASSLRAGGQNIQYF.

As DNA, the CDR3 is TGTGCCAGCAGCCCTGGACAGGGAAGCAATGAGCAGTTCTTC. This sequence encodes CASSPGQGSNEQFF. The rearrangement joins TRBV28 to TRBJ2-1; 8 bases are shared with TRBD1. Germline V gene sequence: CDR1 MDHEN, CDR2 SYDVKM. After removal of 6 bases from V and 6 bases from J, the junction contained 7 bases not matched to a gene. CDR3 length: 14 amino acids. Complete variable domain (other parts from reference TRBV28 and TRBJ2-1): DVKVTQSSRYLVKRTGEKVFLECVQDMDHENMFWYRQDPGLGLRLIYFSYDVKMKEKGDIPEGYSVSREKKERFSLILESASTNQTSMYLCASSPGQGSNEQFFGPGTRLTVL.

V is TRBV6-5 and J is TRBJ2-5; tentatively, D is TRBD2 (7 bases). The CDR3 totals 16 residues. Germline CDR1 MNHEY, CDR2 SVGAGI. Trimming shortened V by 6 bases and J by 2 bases, and 19 bases separated the two germline ends. The CDR3 DNA reads as TGTGCCAGCAGCTACGCCGGGGGCGGGGGACAAGAGACCCAGTACTTC. This sequence encodes CASSYAGGGGQETQYF.

This chain links TRBV6-5 with TRBJ2-7, with no clear D. CDR3 length: 12 residues. Per germline, CDR1 MNHEY and CDR2 SVGAGI. Trimming pared 5 bases from V and 2 bases from J, leaving 7 bases between. The CDR3 reads CASSTLPYEQYF. CDR3 in DNA: TGTGCCAGCAGTACTCTCCCCTACGAGCAGTACTTC.

This chain connects TRBV19 to TRBJ2-7; 7 nucleotides agree with TRBD1. Germline V gene lookup returns CDR1 LNHDA and CDR2 SQIVND (reference sequence). Trimming cost V 5 bases and J 6 bases; bases outside gene matches: 10. There are 14 residues in the CDR3. Written as DNA, the CDR3 is TGTGCCAGTAGTGCCAGGACAGGTCCTATCGAGCAGTACTTC. Translation gives CASSARTGPIEQYF.

This clone was picked up one time. CDR3 sequence reads: CASQAASSYNEQFF. Written as DNA, the CDR3 is TGTGCCAGCCAAGCCGCGTCCTCCTACAATGAGCAGTTCTTC. V and J are TRBV14 and TRBJ2-1; D is unclear. From germline, CDR1 is SGHDN and CDR2 FVKESK. Trimming stripped 8 bases from V and 0 bases from J, with 11 bases between. This CDR3 comprises 14 residues. Full variable domain (outside the CDR3, taken from reference TRBV14 and TRBJ2-1): EAGVTQFPSHSVIEKGQTVTLRCDPISGHDNLYWYRRVMGKEIKFLLHFVKESKQDESGMPNNRFLAERTGGTYSTLKVQPAELEDSGVYFCASQAASSYNEQFFGPGTRLTVL.

A few counts support this clone. The chain has TRBV5-6 and TRBJ2-2; D remains unclear. The CDR3 has 14 residues. Per the germline V gene, CDR1 is SGHDT and CDR2 is YYEEEE. V dropped 0 bases and J dropped 5 bases, with 8 bases sitting between them. CDR3 coding DNA: TGTGCCAGCAGCTTGGGCAGGCTTACCGGGGAGCTGTTTTTT. This gives the protein CASSLGRLTGELFF. Full variable domain (missing parts from reference TRBV5-6 and TRBJ2-2): DAGVTQSPTHLIKTRGQQVTLRCSPKSGHDTVSWYQQALGQGPQFIFQYYEEEERQRGNFPDRFSGHQFPNYSSELNVNALLLGDSALYLCASSLGRLTGELFFGEGSRLTVL.